Below, 3 T cell receptor beta chains from the same sample are listed, as sequenced in a study of blood T cell repertoires in COVID-19. Data came from immunoSEQ multiplex PCR; TCRdb stores just in-frame clones and leaves some out. The data contain just over 300,000 clones, 86% of them singletons. The sequencing sample was made of PBMCs or T cells enriched from blood (not recorded which). The receptors here all came from a man younger than 45 who had recovered from COVID-19.

The chain combines TRBV11-2 with TRBJ2-7; TRBD1 aligns across 8 bases. The trim removed 2 bases at V and 6 bases at J, leaving 9 bases unmatched. Germline-derived CDR1 and CDR2 are SGHAT and FQNNGV. The CDR3 is 15 residues long. The CDR3 region is CASSLRVRGHREQYF. In DNA form, the CDR3 reads TGTGCCAGCAGCTTAAGAGTCAGGGGGCATCGCGAGCAGTACTTC. The complete variable domain, with remaining parts taken from reference TRBV11-2 and TRBJ2-7, reads EAGVAQSPRYKIIEKRQSVAFWCNPISGHATLYWYQQILGQGPKLLIQFQNNGVVDDSQLPKDRFSAERLKGVDSTLKIQPAKLEDSAVYLCASSLRVRGHREQYFGPGTRLTVT.

The J gene is TRBJ2-7, the V gene TRBV10-1; 11 nucleotides line up with TRBD1. The germline V gene encodes CDR1 WNHNN and CDR2 SYGVQD (reference sequence). The CDR3 spans 16 residues. The trim removed 2 bases at V and 7 bases at J, leaving 10 bases unmatched. The CDR3 here is CASSESRTGGPTEQYF. The CDR3, as DNA: TGCGCCAGCAGTGAGAGTCGGACAGGGGGCCCCACGGAGCAGTACTTC.

This chain uses TRBV19 with TRBJ2-1; no definite D call. CDR3 length: 12 residues. V lost 5 bases, J lost 8 bases, and 10 bases lay in between. CDR1 LNHDA and CDR2 SQIVND come from the germline V gene (reference sequence). This CDR3 reads CASSSLSDEQFF. The CDR3 DNA is TGTGCCAGTAGTTCCCTCTCCGATGAGCAGTTCTTC. Full variable domain (remainder filled in from reference TRBV19 and TRBJ2-1): DGGITQSPKYLFRKEGQNVTLSCEQNLNHDAMYWYRQDPGQGLRLIYYSQIVNDFQKGDIAEGYSVSREKKESFPLTVTSAQKNPTAFYLCASSSLSDEQFFGPGTRLTVL.